This T cell receptor beta chain was found in a study of blood T cell repertoires in COVID-19. In the original workflow: Reference gene primers were amplified, and this amplification served to estimate nucleated cell counts. Generated by immunoSEQ multiplex PCR, the TCRdb table keeps only in-frame clones and is missing some. For V, J and clone size, that table is used; D and trimming come from the DNA. The sample has some 200,000 clones, around 87% seen once; the top ten hold approximately 7.3%. Germline V gene sequence: CDR1 MNHEY, CDR2 SVGAGI. The CDR3 covers 13 residues. Trimming removed 11 bases at V and 1 base at J, with 11 bases between.

Material for sequencing was PBMCs or T cells enriched from blood (not recorded which). V and J are TRBV6-5 and TRBJ2-2; possible D gene TRBD1, 7 bases. The TCR was taken from a man aged 30 to 45 in a cohort exposed to, infected with or recovered from COVID-19 (not recorded which). The CDR3 loop is CAAGQKNTGELFF. CDR3 in DNA: TGTGCCGCGGGACAGAAGAACACCGGGGAGCTGTTTTTT.